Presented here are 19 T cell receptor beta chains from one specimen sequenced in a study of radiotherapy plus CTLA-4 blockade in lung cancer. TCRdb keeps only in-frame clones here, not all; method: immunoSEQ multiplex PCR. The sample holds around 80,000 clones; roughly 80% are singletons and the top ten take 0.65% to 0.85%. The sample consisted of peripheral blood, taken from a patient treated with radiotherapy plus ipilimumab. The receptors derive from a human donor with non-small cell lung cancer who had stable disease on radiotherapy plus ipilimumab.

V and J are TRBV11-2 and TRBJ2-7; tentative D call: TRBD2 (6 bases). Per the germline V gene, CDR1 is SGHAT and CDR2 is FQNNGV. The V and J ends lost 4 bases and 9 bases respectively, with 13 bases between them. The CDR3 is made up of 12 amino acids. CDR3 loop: CASSSVGLAQYF. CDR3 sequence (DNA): TGTGCCAGCAGCTCGGTGGGACTTGCGCAGTACTTC.

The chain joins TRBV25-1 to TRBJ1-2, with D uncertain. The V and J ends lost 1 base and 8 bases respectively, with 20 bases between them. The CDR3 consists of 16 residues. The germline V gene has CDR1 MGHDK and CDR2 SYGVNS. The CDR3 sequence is CASSELGINARGGYTF. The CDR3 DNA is TGTGCCAGCAGTGAATTGGGTATTAATGCCCGTGGCGGCTACACCTTC.

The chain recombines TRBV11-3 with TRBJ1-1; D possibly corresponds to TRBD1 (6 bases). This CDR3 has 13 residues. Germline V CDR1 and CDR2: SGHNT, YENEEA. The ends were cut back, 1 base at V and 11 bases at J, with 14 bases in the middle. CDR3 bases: TGTGCCAGCAGCTTAGGCCGGGACACCCTGGCTTTCTTT. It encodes CASSLGRDTLAFF.

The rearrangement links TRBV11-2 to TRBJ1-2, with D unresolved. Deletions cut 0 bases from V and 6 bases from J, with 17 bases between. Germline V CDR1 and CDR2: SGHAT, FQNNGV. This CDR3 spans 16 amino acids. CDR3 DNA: TGTGCCAGCAGCTTAGATGGTACACAGCTTAGGGATGGCTACACCTTC. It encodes CASSLDGTQLRDGYTF.

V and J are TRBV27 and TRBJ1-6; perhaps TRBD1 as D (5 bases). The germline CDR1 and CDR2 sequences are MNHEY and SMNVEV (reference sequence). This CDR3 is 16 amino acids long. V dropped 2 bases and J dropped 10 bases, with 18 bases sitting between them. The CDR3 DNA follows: TGTGCCAGCAGTTTAGAGGTGGGCAGGGAGAACTCACCCCTCCACTTT. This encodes CASSLEVGRENSPLHF.

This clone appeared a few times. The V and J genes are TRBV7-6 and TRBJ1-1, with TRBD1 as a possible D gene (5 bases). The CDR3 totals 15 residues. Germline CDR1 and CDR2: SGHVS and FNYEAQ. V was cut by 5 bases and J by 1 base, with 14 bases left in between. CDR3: CASSPRGSANTEAFF. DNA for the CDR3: TGTGCCAGCAGCCCTCGGGGCAGTGCGAACACTGAAGCTTTCTTT.

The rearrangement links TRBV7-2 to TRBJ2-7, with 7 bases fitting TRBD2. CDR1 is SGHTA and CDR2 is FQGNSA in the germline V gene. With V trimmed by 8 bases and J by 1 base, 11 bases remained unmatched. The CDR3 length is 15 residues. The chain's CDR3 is CASLRQGLLSYEQYF. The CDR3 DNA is TGTGCCAGCTTAAGGCAGGGACTACTATCCTACGAGCAGTACTTC.

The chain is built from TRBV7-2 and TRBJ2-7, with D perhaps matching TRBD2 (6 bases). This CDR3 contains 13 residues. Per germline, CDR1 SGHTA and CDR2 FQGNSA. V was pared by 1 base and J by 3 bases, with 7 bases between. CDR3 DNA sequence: TGTGCCAGCAGCTTAGAGGAGGGCTACGAGCAGTACTTC. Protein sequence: CASSLEEGYEQYF.

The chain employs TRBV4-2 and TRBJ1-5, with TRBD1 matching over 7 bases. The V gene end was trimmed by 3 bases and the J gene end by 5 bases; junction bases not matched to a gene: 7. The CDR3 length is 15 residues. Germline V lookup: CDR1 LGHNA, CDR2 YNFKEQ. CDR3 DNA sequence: TGTGCCAGCAGCCAGGGAGCCAGGGGGTATCAGCCCCAGCATTTT. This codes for CASSQGARGYQPQHF.

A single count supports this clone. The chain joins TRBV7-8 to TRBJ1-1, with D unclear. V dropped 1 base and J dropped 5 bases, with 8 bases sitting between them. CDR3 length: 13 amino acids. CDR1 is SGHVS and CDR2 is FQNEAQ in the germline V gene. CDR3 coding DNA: TGTGCCAGCAGCTTAGTCGGAGAGACTGAAGCTTTCTTT. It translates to CASSLVGETEAFF. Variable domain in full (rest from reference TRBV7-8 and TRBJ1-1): GAGVSQSPRYKVAKRGQDVALRCDPISGHVSLFWYQQALGQGPEFLTYFQNEAQLDKSGLPSDRFFAERPEGSVSTLKIQRTQQEDSAVYLCASSLVGETEAFFGQGTRLTVV.

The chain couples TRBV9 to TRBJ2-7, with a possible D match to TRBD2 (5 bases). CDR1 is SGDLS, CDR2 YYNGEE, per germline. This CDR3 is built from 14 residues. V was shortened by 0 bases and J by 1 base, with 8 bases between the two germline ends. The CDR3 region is CASSVGSGSYEQYF. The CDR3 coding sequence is TGTGCCAGCAGCGTAGGCAGCGGATCCTACGAGCAGTACTTC.

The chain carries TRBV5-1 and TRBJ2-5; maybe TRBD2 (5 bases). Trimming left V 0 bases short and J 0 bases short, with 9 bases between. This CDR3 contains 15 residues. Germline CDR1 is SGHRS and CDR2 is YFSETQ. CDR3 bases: TGCGCCAGCAGCTTGGGCCTAGCCGACCAAGAGACCCAGTACTTC. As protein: CASSLGLADQETQYF.

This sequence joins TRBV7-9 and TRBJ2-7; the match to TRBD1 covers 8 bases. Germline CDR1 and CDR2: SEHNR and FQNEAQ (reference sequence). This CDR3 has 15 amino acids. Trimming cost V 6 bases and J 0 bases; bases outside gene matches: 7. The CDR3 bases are TGTGCCAGCAGACATGGACAGGGCCCCTCCTACGAGCAGTACTTC. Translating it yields CASRHGQGPSYEQYF.

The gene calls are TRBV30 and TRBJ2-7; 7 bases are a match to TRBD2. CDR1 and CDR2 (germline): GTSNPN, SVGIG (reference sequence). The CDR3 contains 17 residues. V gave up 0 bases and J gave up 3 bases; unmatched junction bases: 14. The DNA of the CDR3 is TGTGCCTGGAGTGTAAGAGTCGGCGGGAGTGGAAGCTACGAGCAGTACTTC. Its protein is CAWSVRVGGSGSYEQYF.

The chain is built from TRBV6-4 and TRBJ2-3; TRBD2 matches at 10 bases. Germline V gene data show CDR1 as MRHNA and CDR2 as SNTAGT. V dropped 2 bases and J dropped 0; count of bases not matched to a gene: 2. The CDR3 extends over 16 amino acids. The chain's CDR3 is CASSDLAGASTDTQYF. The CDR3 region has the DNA TGTGCCAGCAGTGACCTAGCGGGAGCTAGCACAGATACGCAGTATTTT.

The CDR3 DNA follows: TGTGCCAGCAGTTCGGCGGGCGGGAGAGGAGGAAATGAGCAGTTCTTC. Translated, it gives CASSSAGGRGGNEQFF. The chain couples TRBV7-3 to TRBJ2-1; 7 bases are shared with TRBD2. V trimming: 6 bases; J trimming: 7 bases; junction bases outside the gene matches: 15. This CDR3 spans 16 amino acids. CDR1 and CDR2 from the germline V gene are SGHTA and FQGTGA.

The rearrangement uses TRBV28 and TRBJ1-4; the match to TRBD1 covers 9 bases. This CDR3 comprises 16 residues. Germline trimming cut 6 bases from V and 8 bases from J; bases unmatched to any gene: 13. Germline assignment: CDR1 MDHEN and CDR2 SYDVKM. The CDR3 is CASSLHPGQGFEKLFF. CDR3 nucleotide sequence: TGTGCCAGCAGCTTACATCCGGGACAGGGTTTCGAAAAACTGTTTTTT.

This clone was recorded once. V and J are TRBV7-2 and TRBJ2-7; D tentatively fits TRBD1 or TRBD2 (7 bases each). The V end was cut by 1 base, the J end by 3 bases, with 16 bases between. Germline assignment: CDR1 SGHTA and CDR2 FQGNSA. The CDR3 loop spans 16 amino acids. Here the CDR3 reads CASSLVGGTAYYEQYF. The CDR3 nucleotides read TGTGCCAGCAGCTTAGTGGGGGGGACAGCCTACTACGAGCAGTACTTC. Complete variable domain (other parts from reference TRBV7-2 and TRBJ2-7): GAGVSQSPSNKVTEKGKDVELRCDPISGHTALYWYRQSLGQGLEFLIYFQGNSAPDKSGLPSDRFSAERTGGSVSTLTIQRTQQEDSAVYLCASSLVGGTAYYEQYFGPGTRLTVT.

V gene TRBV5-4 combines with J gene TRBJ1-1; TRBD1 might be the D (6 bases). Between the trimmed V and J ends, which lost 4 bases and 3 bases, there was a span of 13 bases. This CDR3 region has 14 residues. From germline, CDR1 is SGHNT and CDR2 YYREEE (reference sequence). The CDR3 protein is CASSTPRGDTEAFF. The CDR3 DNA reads TGTGCCAGCAGCACCCCCAGGGGAGACACTGAAGCTTTCTTT.